Listed here is a single TCR beta chain. Its specificity is unknown. The blood sample was taken during the colonoscopy visit. Libraries were prepared by immunoSEQ multiplex PCR; TCRdb keeps only in-frame clonotypes and omits some of them. This table holds 55,000 to 65,000 clones, 70% to 80% found once. The data belong to a study of pediatric ulcerative colitis. Findings and limits, study-wide: A couple of patients' blood samples yielded substantially fewer templates.

V shed 4 bases and J shed 2 bases, with 14 bases lying between them. The germline CDR1 and CDR2 sequences are SGDLS and YYNGEE. The CDR3 runs 15 residues. The sequenced sample consisted of blood. The receptor comes from a boy aged 10-17 years with moderate ulcerative colitis. The chain is built from TRBV9 and TRBJ2-3, with D perhaps TRBD1 (7 bases). CDR3 coding DNA: TGTGCCAGCAGCAGACAGGGAGGATCCACAGATACGCAGTATTTT. This sequence encodes CASSRQGGSTDTQYF.